The T cell receptor (beta chain) under discussion was sequenced for a study of cytomegalovirus exposure and HLA in healthy donors. As for this clone: What it binds is unknown.

CDR1 PRHDT and CDR2 FYEKMQ come from the germline V gene (reference sequence). The length of the CDR3 is 14 residues. V gave up 3 bases and J gave up 5 bases, with 11 bases separating them. 13 Jbeta primers and 60 Vbeta primers were used for the PCR. The assay was immunoSEQ multiplex PCR, and TCRdb's table has in-frame clones only and misses some. Among 150,000 or so clones listed, around 80% were seen once. Overall study findings and caveats: The authors later found HLA-associated TCR beta chains more clonally expanded than equally common others.

The chain recombines TRBV13 with TRBJ1-3; tentative D call: TRBD1 (6 bases). The source is a man aged 25-45 years in good health and CMV-seropositive. The sequencing sample was made of PBMCs. CDR3 sequence: CASSFRGGRNTIYF. DNA for the CDR3: TGTGCCAGCAGCTTTAGGGGGGGCAGAAACACCATATATTTT.